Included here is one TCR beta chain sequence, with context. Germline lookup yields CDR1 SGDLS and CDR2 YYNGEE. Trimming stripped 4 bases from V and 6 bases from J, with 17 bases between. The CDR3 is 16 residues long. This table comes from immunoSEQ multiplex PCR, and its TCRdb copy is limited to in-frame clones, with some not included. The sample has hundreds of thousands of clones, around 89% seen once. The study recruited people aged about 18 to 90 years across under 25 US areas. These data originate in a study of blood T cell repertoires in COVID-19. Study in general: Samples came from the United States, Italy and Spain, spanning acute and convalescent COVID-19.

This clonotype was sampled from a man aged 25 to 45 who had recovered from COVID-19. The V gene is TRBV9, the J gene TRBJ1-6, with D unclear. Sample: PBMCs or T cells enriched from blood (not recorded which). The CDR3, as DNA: TGTGCCAGCAGCCCAAGCGGGTCGGGTAGTAATTCACCCCTCCACTTT. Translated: CASSPSGSGSNSPLHF.